This T cell receptor beta chain was identified during a study of T cell changes during pregnancy in multiple sclerosis (dated by TCRdb to the late 2010s). About the study as a whole: In women with multiple sclerosis, the researchers looked at how the T cell repertoire shifted as pregnancy progressed.

V is cut back by 4 bases and J by 6 bases, with 13 bases in the junction unmatched. From the germline V gene, CDR1 is SGHRS and CDR2 is YFSETQ. Measured from the cysteine to the phenylalanine, the CDR3 is 15 residues long. The sequence is cut down to CDR3 DNA, 45 bases in frame from base 1. The library was generated by the immunoSEQ multiplex PCR assay. The table was pulled from immuneACCESS by TCRdb, which kept in-frame rearrangements only. Such tables lose some clones; where checked, under half of the loss comes from unresolved V genes, and the rest has no known cause. This sample holds 30,000 to 45,000 clones; 88% were observed only once. The top ten clonotypes cover 1.2% of the sample. A remark on this clone: Its antigen is currently not known. It has no much larger one-base neighbor in the sample; base qualities were not kept.

The rearrangement joined TRBV5-1 to TRBJ2-7, with 7 junctional bases fitting TRBD1. This TCR derives from a female donor with multiple sclerosis, enrolled in a pregnancy study. Sample: CD4+ T cells from peripheral blood mononuclear cells, taken before pregnancy. The bases are TGCGCCAGCAGCCTAGGGACCTACTCAGGGGGCGAGCAGTACTTC. Translated, it gives CASSLGTYSGGEQYF. The reference TRBV5-1 and TRBJ2-7 proteins fill in what lies around the CDR3, so the full variable domain reads KAGVTQTPRYLIKTRGQQVTLSCSPISGHRSVSWYQQTPGQGLQFLFEYFSETQRNKGNFPGRFSGRQFSNSRSEMNVSTLELGDSALYLCASSLGTYSGGEQYFGPGTRLTVT.